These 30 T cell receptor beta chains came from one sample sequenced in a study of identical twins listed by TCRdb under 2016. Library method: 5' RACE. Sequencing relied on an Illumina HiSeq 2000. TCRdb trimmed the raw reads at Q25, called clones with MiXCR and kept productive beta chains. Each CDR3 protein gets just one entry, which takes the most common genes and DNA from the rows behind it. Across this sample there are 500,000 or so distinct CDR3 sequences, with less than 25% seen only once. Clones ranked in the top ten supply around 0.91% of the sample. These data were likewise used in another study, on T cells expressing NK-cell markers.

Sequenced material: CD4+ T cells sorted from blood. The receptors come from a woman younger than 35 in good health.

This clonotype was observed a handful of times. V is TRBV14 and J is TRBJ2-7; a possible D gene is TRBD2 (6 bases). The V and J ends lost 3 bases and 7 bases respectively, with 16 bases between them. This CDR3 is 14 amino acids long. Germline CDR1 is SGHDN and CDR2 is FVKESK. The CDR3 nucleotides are TGTGCCAGCAGCCATTGGCGGGGCCCAGAAGAGCAGTACTTC. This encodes CASSHWRGPEEQYF.

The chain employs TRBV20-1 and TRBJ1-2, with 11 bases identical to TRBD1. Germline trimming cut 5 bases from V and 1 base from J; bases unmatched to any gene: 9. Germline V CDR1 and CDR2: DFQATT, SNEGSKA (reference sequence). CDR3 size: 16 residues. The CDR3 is CSAWTGGPPLNYGYTF. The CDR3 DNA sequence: TGCAGTGCTTGGACAGGGGGCCCCCCCCTTAACTATGGCTACACCTTC.

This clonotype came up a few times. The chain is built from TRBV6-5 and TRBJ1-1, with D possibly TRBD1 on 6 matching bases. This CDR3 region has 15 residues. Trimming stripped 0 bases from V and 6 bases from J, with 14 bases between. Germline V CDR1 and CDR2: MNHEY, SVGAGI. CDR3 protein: CASSYSIRGASEAFF. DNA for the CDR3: TGTGCCAGCAGTTACTCGATTAGGGGGGCTTCTGAAGCTTTCTTT.

The CDR3 bases are TGTGCCACCAGCAGAGAGAGGACAGGCCCCTACGAGCAGTACTTC. Translated, it gives CATSRERTGPYEQYF. This chain connects TRBV15 to TRBJ2-7; 7 bases line up with TRBD1. Looked up from germline, CDR1 is LNHNV and CDR2 is YYDKDF (reference sequence). The CDR3 length is 15 residues. V trimming: 0 bases; J trimming: 2 bases; junction bases outside the gene matches: 4.

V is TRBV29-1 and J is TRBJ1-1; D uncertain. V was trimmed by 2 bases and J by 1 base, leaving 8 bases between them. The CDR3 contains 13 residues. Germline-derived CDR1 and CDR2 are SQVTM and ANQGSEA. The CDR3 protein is CSVEWIPNTEAFF. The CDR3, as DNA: TGCAGCGTTGAATGGATACCGAACACTGAAGCTTTCTTT.

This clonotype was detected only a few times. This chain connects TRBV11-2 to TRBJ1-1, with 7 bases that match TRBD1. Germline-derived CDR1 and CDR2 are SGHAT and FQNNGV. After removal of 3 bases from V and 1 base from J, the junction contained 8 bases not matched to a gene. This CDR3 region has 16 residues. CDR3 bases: TGTGCCAGCAGCTTGGCAGGGGGGCTTCGGAACACTGAAGCTTTCTTT. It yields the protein CASSLAGGLRNTEAFF.

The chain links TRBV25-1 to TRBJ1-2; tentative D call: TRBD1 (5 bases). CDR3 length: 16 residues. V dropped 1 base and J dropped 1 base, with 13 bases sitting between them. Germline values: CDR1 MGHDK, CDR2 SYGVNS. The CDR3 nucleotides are TGTGCCAGCAGTGAATTCGGTGGGGGTATTAACTATGGCTACACCTTC. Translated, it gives CASSEFGGGINYGYTF.

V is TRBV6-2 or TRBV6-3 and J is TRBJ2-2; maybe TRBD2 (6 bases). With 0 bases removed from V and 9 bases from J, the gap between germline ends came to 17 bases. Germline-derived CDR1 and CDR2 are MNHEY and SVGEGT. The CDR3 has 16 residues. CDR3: CASSYSRLTAGRELFF. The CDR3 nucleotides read TGTGCCAGCAGTTACTCGAGGTTGACAGCGGGCCGGGAGCTGTTTTTT.

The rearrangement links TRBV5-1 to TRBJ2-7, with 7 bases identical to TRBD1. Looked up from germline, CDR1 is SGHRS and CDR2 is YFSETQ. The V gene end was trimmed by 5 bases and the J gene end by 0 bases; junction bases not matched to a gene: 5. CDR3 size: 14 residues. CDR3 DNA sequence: TGCGCCAGCAGACCGGGACAGCGCTCCTACGAGCAGTACTTC. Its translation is CASRPGQRSYEQYF.

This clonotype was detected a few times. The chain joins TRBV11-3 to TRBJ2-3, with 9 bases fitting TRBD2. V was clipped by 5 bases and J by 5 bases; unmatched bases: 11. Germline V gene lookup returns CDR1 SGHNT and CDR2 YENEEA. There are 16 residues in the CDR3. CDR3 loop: CASSPWRGGGEDTQYF. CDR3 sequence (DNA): TGTGCCAGCAGCCCCTGGAGGGGCGGGGGGGAAGATACGCAGTATTTT.

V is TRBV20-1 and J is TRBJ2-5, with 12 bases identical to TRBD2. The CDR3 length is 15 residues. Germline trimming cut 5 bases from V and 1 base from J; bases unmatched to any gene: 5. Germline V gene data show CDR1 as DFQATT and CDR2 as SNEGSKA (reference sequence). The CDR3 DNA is TGCAGTGCTCTGGTGACTAGCGGGGGCCAAGAGACCCAGTACTTC. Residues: CSALVTSGGQETQYF.

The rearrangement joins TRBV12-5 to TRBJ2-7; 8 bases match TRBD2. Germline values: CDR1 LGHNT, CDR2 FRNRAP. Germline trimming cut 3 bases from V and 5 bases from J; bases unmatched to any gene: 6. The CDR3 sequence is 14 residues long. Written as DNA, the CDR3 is TGTGCTAGTGGTTTACGGGAGGGCCGGGACGAGCAGTACTTC. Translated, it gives CASGLREGRDEQYF.

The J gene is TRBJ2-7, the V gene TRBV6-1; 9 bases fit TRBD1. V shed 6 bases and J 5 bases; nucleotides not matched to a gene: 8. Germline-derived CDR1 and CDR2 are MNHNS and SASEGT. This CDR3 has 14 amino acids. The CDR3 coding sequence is TGTGCCAGCAGGGCGACAGGGGGTAGGAACGAGCAGTACTTC. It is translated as CASRATGGRNEQYF.

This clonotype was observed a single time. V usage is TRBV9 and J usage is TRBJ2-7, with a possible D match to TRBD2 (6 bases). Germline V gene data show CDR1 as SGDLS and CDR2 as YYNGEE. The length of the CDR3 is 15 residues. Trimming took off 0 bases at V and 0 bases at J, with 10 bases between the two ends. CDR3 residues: CASSVGGGISYEQYF. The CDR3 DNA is TGTGCCAGCAGCGTAGGGGGCGGGATCTCCTACGAGCAGTACTTC.

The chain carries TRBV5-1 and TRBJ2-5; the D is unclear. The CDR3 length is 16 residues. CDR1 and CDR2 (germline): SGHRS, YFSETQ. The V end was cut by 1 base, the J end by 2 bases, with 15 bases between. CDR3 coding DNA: TGCGCCAGCAGCTTGACCCTCATTCCGGCTCAAGAGACCCAGTACTTC. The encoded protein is CASSLTLIPAQETQYF.

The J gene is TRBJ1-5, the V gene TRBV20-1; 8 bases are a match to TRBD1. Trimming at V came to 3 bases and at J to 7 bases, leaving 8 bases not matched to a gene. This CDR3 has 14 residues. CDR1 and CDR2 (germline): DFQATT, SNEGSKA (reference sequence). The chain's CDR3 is CSARAGQGDQPQHF. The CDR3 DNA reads TGCAGTGCTAGGGCTGGACAGGGTGACCAGCCCCAGCATTTT.

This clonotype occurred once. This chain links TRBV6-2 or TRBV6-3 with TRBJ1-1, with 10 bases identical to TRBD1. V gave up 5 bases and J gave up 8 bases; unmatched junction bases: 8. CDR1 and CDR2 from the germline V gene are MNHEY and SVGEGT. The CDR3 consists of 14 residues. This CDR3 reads CASSPAGTGVEAFF. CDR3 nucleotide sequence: TGTGCCAGCAGTCCGGCCGGGACAGGGGTCGAAGCTTTCTTT.

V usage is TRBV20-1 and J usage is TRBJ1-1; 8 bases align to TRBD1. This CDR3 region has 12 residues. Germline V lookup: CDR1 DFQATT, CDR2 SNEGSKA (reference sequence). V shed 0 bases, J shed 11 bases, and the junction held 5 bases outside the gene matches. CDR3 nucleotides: TGCAGTGCTAGAGAGGACAGGGCGGAGGCTTTCTTT. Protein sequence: CSAREDRAEAFF.

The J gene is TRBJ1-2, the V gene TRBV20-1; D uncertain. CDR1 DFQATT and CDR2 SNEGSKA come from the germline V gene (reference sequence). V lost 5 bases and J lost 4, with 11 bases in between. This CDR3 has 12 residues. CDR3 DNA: TGCAGTGCTCCCCGGGAGGGCTATGGCTACACCTTC. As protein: CSAPREGYGYTF.

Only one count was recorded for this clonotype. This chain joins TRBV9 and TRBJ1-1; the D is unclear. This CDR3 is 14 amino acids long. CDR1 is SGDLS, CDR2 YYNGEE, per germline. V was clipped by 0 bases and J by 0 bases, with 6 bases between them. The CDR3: CASSVGEVNTEAFF. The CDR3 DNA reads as TGTGCCAGCAGCGTAGGGGAGGTGAACACTGAAGCTTTCTTT.

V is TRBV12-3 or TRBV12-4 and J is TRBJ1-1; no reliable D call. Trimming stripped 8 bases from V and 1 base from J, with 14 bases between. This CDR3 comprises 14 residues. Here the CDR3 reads CASRGRGGNTEAFF. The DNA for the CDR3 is TGTGCCAGCCGGGGTCGTGGCGGGAACACTGAAGCTTTCTTT.

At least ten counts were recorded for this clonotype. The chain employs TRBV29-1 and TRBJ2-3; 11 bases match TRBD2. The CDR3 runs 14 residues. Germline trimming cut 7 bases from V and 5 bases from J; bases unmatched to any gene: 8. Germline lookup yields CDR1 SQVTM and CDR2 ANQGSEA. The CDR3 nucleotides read TGCAGCGCTCAGACTAGCGGGGTCGGAGATACGCAGTATTTT. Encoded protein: CSAQTSGVGDTQYF.

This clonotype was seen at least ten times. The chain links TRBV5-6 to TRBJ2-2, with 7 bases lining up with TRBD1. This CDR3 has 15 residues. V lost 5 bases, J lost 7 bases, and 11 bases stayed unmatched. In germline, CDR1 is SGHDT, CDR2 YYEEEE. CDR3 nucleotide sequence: TGTGCCAGCAGACTAACAGGGGCAAGGGTCGGGGAGCTGTTTTTT. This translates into CASRLTGARVGELFF.

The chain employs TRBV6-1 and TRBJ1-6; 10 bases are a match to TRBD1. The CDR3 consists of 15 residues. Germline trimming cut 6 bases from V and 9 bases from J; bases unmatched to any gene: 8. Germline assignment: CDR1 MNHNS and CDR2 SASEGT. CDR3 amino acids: CASRGGQGMPSPLHF. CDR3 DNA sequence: TGTGCCAGCAGAGGGGGACAGGGGATGCCTTCACCCCTCCACTTT.

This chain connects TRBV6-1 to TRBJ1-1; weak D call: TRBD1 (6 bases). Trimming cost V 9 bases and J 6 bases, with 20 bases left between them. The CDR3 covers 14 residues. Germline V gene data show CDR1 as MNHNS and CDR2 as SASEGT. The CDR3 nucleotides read TGTGCCAGTGAACGAGGGGGGACCGGCGCTGAAGCTTTCTTT. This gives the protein CASERGGTGAEAFF.

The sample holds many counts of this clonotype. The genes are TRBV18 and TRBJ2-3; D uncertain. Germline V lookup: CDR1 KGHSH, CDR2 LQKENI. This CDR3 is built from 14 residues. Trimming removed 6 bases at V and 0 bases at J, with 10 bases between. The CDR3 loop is CASSPSPSTDTQYF. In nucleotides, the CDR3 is TGTGCCAGCTCTCCGAGTCCTAGCACAGATACGCAGTATTTT.

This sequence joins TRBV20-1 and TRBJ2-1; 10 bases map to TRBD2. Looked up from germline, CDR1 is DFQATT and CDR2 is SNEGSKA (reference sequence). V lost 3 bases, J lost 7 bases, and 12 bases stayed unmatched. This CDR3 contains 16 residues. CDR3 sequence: CSARFVAGGVGNEQFF. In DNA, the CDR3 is TGCAGTGCTAGGTTTGTAGCGGGAGGCGTTGGAAATGAGCAGTTCTTC.

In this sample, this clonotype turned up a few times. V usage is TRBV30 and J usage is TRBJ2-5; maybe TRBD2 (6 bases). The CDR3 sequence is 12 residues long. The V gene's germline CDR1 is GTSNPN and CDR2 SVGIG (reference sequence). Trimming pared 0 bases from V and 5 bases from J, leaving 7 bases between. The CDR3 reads CAWSVRGETQYF. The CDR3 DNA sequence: TGTGCCTGGAGTGTCCGGGGGGAGACCCAGTACTTC. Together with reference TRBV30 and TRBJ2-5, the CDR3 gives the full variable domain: SQTIHQWPATLVQPVGSPLSLECTVEGTSNPNLYWYRQAAGRGLQLLFYSVGIGQISSEVPQNLSASRPQDRQFILSSKKLLLSDSGFYLCAWSVRGETQYFGPGTRLLVL.

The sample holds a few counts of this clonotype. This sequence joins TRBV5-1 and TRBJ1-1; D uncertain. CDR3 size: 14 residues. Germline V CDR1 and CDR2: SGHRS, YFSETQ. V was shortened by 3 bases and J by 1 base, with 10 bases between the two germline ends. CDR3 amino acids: CASSSDTQNTEAFF. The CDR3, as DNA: TGCGCCAGCAGCTCCGATACACAGAACACTGAAGCTTTCTTT.

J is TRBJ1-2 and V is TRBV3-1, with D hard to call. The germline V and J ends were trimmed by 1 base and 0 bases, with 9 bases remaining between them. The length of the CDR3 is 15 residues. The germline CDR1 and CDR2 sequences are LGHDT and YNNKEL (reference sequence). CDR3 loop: CASSQGAAANYGYTF. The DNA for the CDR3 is TGTGCCAGCAGCCAAGGGGCTGCAGCTAACTATGGCTACACCTTC.